The present entry profiles one T cell receptor beta chain with its context. In the original analysis: From reference gene primer amplification, estimates of nucleated cell counts were derived. Clones were read by immunoSEQ multiplex PCR, and TCRdb kept only the in-frame ones, dropping some. The D gene and trimming were derived from the DNA, and the V and J assignments and clone size from that table. The table includes hundreds of thousands of clones, roughly 90% detected once. This entry is derived from a study of blood T cell repertoires in COVID-19. Study summary: Sites across the United States, Italy and Spain contributed samples from acute and convalescent COVID-19. The analysed material was cDNA or gDNA that came from T cells, B-cell-depleted T cells, or PBMCs.

Germline V lookup: CDR1 SGHVS, CDR2 FNYEAQ. The CDR3 extends over 16 amino acids. V lost 5 bases, J lost 5 bases, and 18 bases lay in between. The specimen was peripheral blood. The V call is TRBV7-6, the J call TRBJ2-2, with D possibly TRBD2 on 5 matching bases. This receptor was identified in a young man with active or convalescent COVID-19. Written as DNA, the CDR3 is TGTGCCAGCAGCCCACAATGGACCCCGGGGACCGGGGAGCTGTTTTTT. It specifies CASSPQWTPGTGELFF.